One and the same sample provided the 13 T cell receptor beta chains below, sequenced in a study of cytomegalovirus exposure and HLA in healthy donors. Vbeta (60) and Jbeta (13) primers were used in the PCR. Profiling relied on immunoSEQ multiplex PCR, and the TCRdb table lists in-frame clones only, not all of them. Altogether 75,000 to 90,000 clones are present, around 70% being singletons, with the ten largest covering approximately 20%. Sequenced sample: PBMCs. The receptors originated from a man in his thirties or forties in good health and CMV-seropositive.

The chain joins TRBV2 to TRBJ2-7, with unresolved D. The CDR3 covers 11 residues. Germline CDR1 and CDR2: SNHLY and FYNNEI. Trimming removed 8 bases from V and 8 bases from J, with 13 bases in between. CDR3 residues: CASLRPDKQYF. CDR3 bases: TGTGCCAGCCTAAGACCCGACAAGCAGTACTTC. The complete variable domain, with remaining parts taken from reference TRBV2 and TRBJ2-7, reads EPEVTQTPSHQVTQMGQEVILRCVPISNHLYFYWYRQILGQKVEFLVSFYNNEISEKSEIFDDQFSVERPDGSNFTLKIRSTKLEDSAMYFCASLRPDKQYFGPGTRLTVT.

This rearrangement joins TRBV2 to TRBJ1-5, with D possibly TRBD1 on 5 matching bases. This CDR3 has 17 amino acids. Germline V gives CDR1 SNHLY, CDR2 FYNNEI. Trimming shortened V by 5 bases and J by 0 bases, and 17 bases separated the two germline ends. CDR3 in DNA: TGTGCCAGCAGTCCCGAACGACAGAGATATAGCAATCAGCCCCAGCATTTT. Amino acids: CASSPERQRYSNQPQHF.

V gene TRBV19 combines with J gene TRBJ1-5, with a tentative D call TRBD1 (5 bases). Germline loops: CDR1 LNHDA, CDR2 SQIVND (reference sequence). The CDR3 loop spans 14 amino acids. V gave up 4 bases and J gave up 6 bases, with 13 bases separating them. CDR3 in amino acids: CASSTTGVGQPQHF. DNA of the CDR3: TGTGCCAGTAGTACAACAGGAGTAGGTCAGCCCCAGCATTTT.

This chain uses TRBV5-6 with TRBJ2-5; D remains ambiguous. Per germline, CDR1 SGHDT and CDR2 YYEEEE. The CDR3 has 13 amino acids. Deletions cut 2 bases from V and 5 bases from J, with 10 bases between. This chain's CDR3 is CASSLFSRETQYF. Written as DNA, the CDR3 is TGTGCCAGCAGCTTATTCTCGAGGGAGACCCAGTACTTC.

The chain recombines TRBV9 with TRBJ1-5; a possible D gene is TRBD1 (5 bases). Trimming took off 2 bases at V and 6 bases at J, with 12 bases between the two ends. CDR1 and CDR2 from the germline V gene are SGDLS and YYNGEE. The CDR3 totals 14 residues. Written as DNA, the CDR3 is TGTGCCAGCAGCGTCGGGGGGGTCGGTCAGCCCCAGCATTTT. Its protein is CASSVGGVGQPQHF. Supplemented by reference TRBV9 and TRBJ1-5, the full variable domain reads DSGVTQTPKHLITATGQRVTLRCSPRSGDLSVYWYQQSLDQGLQFLIQYYNGEERAKGNILERFSAQQFPDLHSELNLSSLELGDSALYFCASSVGGVGQPQHFGDGTRLSIL.

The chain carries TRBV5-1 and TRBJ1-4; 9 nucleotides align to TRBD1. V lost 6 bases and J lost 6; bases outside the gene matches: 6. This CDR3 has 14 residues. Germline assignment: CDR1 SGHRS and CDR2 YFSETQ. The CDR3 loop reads CASTTGTGYEKLFF. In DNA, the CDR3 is TGCGCCAGCACCACCGGGACAGGGTATGAAAAACTGTTTTTT.

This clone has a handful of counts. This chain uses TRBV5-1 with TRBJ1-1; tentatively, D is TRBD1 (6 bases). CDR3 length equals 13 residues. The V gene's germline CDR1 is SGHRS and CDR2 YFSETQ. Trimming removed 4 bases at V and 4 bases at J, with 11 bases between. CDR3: CASSQQGGTEAFF. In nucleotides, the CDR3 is TGCGCCAGCAGCCAACAGGGTGGCACTGAAGCTTTCTTT.

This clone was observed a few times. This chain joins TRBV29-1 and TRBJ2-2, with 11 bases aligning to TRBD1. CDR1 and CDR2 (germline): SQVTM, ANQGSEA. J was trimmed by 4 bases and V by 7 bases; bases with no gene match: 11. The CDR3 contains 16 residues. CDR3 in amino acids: CSALPRTGGRTGELFF. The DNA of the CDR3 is TGCAGCGCTTTACCTAGGACAGGGGGCCGCACCGGGGAGCTGTTTTTT.

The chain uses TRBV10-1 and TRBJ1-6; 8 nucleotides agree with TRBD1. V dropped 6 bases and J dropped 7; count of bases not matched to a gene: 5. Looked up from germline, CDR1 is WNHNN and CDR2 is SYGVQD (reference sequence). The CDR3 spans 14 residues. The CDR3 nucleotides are TGCGCCAGCAGGGACGACAGGGGAAATTCACCCCTCCACTTT. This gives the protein CASRDDRGNSPLHF.

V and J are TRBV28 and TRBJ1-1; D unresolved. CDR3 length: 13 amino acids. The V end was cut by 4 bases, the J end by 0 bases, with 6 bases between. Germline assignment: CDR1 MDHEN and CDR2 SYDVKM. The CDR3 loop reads CASSYQMNTEAFF. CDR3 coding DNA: TGTGCCAGCAGTTACCAGATGAACACTGAAGCTTTCTTT. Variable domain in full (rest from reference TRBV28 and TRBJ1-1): DVKVTQSSRYLVKRTGEKVFLECVQDMDHENMFWYRQDPGLGLRLIYFSYDVKMKEKGDIPEGYSVSREKKERFSLILESASTNQTSMYLCASSYQMNTEAFFGQGTRLTVV.

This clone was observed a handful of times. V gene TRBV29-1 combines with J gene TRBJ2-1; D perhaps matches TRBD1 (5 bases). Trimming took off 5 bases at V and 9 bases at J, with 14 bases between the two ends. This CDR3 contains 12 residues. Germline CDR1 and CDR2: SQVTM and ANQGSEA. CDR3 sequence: CSVRNLRGEQFF. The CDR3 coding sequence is TGCAGCGTTCGTAATTTAAGGGGTGAGCAGTTCTTC.

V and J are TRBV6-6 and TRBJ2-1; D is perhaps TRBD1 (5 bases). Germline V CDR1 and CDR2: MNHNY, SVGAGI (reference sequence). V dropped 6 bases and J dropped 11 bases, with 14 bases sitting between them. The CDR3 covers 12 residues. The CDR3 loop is CASSELQGKQFF. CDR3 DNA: TGTGCCAGCAGCGAACTCCAGGGAAAGCAGTTCTTC.

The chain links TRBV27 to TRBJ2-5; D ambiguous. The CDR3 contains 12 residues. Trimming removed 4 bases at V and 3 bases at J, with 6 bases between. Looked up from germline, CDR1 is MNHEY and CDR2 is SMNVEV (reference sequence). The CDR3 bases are TGTGCCAGCAGTTGGCCCGAAGAGACCCAGTACTTC. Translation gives CASSWPEETQYF.